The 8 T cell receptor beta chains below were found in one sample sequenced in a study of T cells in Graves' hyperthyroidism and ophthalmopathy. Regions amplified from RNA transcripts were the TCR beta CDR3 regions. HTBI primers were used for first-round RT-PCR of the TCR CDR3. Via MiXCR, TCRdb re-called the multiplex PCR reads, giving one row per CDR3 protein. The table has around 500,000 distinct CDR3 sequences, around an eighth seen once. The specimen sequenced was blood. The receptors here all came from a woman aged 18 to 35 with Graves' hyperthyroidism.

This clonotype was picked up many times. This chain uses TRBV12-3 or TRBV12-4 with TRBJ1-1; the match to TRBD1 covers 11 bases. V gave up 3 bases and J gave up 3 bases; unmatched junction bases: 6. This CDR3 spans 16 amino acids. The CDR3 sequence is CASSLGQGGLHTEAFF. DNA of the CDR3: TGTGCCAGCAGTTTGGGACAGGGGGGGTTGCACACTGAAGCTTTCTTT.

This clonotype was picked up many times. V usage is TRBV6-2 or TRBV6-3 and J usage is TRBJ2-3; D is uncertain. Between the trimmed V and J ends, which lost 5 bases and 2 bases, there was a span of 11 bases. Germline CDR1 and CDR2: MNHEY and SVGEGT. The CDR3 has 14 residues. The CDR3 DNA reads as TGTGCCAGCAGTGCTCACAGAGACACAGATACGCAGTATTTT. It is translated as CASSAHRDTDTQYF.

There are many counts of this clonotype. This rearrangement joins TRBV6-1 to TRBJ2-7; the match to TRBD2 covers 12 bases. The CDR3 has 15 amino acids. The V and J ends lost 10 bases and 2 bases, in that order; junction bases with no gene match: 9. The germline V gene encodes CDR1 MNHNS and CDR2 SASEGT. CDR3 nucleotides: TGTGCCACCGCCCTAGGACTAGCGGGGACCTACGAGCAGTACTTC. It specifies CATALGLAGTYEQYF.

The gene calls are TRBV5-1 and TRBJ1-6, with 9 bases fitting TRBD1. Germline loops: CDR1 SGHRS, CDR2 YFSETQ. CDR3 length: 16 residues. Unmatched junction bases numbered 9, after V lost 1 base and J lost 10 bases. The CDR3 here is CASSLTAGQGNSPLHF. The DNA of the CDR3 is TGCGCCAGCAGCTTGACCGCTGGACAGGGGAACTCACCCCTCCACTTT. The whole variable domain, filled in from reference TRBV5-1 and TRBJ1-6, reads KAGVTQTPRYLIKTRGQQVTLSCSPISGHRSVSWYQQTPGQGLQFLFEYFSETQRNKGNFPGRFSGRQFSNSRSEMNVSTLELGDSALYLCASSLTAGQGNSPLHFGNGTRLTVT.

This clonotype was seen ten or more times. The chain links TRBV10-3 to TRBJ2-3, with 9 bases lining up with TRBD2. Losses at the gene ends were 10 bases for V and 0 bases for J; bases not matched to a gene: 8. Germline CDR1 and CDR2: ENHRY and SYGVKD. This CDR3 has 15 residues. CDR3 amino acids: CATNSGSFSTDTQYF. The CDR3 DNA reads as TGTGCCACCAATAGCGGGAGTTTTAGCACAGATACGCAGTATTTT.

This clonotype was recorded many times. CDR3 sequence: CASKAGRDEQFF. CDR3 nucleotides: TGTGCCAGTAAAGCGGGACGGGATGAGCAGTTCTTC. The chain couples TRBV19 to TRBJ2-1, with 7 bases identical to TRBD2. The CDR3 totals 12 residues. The germline gives CDR1 LNHDA, CDR2 SQIVND (reference sequence). The J segment lost 8 bases and the V segment lost 7 bases, leaving 5 bases of the junction unmatched.

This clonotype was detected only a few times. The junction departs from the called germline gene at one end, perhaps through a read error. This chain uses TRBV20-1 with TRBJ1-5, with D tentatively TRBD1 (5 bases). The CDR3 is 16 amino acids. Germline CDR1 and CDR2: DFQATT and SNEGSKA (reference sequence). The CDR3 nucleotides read TGCAGTACTAGAGATTCTTCGGGGCGGGACAATCAGCCCCAGCATTTT. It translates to CSTRDSSGRDNQPQHF.

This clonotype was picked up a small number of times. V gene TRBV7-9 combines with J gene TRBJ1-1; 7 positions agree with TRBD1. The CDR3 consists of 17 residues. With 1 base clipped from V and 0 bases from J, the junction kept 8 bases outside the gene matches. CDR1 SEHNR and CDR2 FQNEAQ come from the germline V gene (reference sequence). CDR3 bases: TGTGCCAGCAGCTTAGAAGCACAGGGGCCGATGAACACTGAAGCTTTCTTT. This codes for CASSLEAQGPMNTEAFF. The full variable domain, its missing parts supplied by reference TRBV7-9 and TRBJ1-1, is DTGVSQNPRHKITKRGQNVTFRCDPISEHNRLYWYRQTLGQGPEFLTYFQNEAQLEKSRLLSDRFSAERPKGSFSTLEIQRTEQGDSAMYLCASSLEAQGPMNTEAFFGQGTRLTVV.